This TCR beta chain was recorded in a study of T cell responses to AZD1222 COVID-19 vaccine. Study findings and constraints: The span of vaccine-associated CD4 TCRs extended across spike, with dominance at 160-218 and 743-854. Only a handful of people who got AZD1222 tested seropositive at baseline. Nearly half of unique spike-specific TCRs reportedly avoided B.1.351 and B.1.1.7 mutated regions. Following two doses of AZD1222, Spike-specific TCR breadth and depth rose.

Libraries were prepared by immunoSEQ multiplex PCR; TCRdb keeps only in-frame clonotypes and omits some of them. The profile shows around 160,000 clones, roughly 80% of them singletons. V lost 8 bases to trimming and J lost 7 bases, with 18 bases between them. This CDR3 region has 15 residues. The germline V gene encodes CDR1 MNHEY and CDR2 SVGAGI. Worth noting for this clone: The antigen remains undetermined.

The sequence was obtained from an adult in good health. Sequencing was performed on peripheral blood, taken on day 0 of MenACWY control vaccination. The J gene is TRBJ1-6, the V gene TRBV6-5; possibly TRBD1 for D (5 bases). For the CDR3, the DNA is TGTGCCAGCTATCCAACAGGAAAGGGGAATTCACCCCTCCACTTT. It is translated as CASYPTGKGNSPLHF.